The 21 T cell receptor beta chains below all came from one sample that was sequenced in a study of T cell responses to AZD1222 COVID-19 vaccine (TCRdb year 2021). The library was generated by the immunoSEQ multiplex PCR assay. TCRdb holds this immuneACCESS table with in-frame rearrangements only. Some clones are missing; in checked studies, unresolved V genes explain under half, and the rest has no known cause. Counted in this sample were 130,000 to 150,000 clones; about 81% of them appeared once. Jointly, the top ten make up over 4% of the sample. Read against the paper, the sample's time point label means: baseline before first vaccination. Per the publication, the treatment or condition label means: meningococcal conjugate vaccine given as trial control. Sequences were derived from peripheral blood, sampled on day 0 of MenACWY control vaccination. The receptors come from an adult in good health.

This clone is a singleton in its sample. The V gene is TRBV24-1, the J gene TRBJ2-3; TRBD2 matches at 10 bases. The CDR3 is 17 amino acids. CDR1 and CDR2 (germline): KGHDR, SFDVKD. J was trimmed by 2 bases and V by 3 bases; bases with no gene match: 7. CDR3 nucleotide sequence: TGTGCCACCAGTGATCCGCCTAGCGGGGGATCCACAGATACGCAGTATTTT. Encoded protein: CATSDPPSGGSTDTQYF.

The gene calls are TRBV7-3 and TRBJ2-1; TRBD2 matches at 11 bases. The CDR3 sequence is 15 residues long. Germline trimming cut 4 bases from V and 5 bases from J; bases unmatched to any gene: 4. CDR1 is SGHTA and CDR2 is FQGTGA in the germline V gene. The CDR3 protein is CASSSTSGANNEQFF. In nucleotides, the CDR3 is TGTGCCAGCAGCTCGACTAGCGGGGCCAACAATGAGCAGTTCTTC. Variable domain in full (rest from reference TRBV7-3 and TRBJ2-1): GAGVSQTPSNKVTEKGKYVELRCDPISGHTALYWYRQSLGQGPEFLIYFQGTGAADDSGLPNDRFFAVRPEGSVSTLKIQRTERGDSAVYLCASSSTSGANNEQFFGPGTRLTVL.

This clone was seen just once. The V gene is TRBV12-3 or TRBV12-4, the J gene TRBJ1-1; D may be TRBD1 (6 bases). The V gene lost 5 bases and the J gene lost 4 bases, with 11 bases spanning the gap. The CDR3 is made up of 13 amino acids. The DNA of the CDR3 is TGTGCCAGCAGTGGACAGTTCGGCACTGAAGCTTTCTTT. Amino acid sequence: CASSGQFGTEAFF.

V is TRBV29-1 and J is TRBJ2-5; TRBD1 is a possible D gene (5 bases). This CDR3 is built from 13 residues. Germline CDR1 is SQVTM and CDR2 is ANQGSEA. Trimming left V 5 bases short and J 2 bases short, with 12 bases between. The CDR3 sequence is CSVRQGPQETQYF. The DNA of the CDR3 is TGCAGCGTTAGGCAGGGTCCTCAAGAGACCCAGTACTTC.

This chain connects TRBV18 to TRBJ1-4, with D perhaps matching TRBD1 (5 bases). This CDR3 comprises 15 residues. Germline CDR1 and CDR2: KGHSH and LQKENI. The V gene lost 2 bases and the J gene lost 7 bases, with 14 bases spanning the gap. CDR3 sequence reads: CASSPRQGNIEKLFF. The CDR3 region has the DNA TGTGCCAGCTCACCAAGGCAGGGAAACATTGAAAAACTGTTTTTT.

There are many counts of this clone. CDR3 region: CASSPLVMNTEAFF. The DNA for the CDR3 is TGTGCCAGCTCACCACTAGTGATGAACACTGAAGCTTTCTTT. V is TRBV18 and J is TRBJ1-1; unclear D gene. The CDR3 is made up of 14 amino acids. The germline V gene encodes CDR1 KGHSH and CDR2 LQKENI. V gave up 1 base and J gave up 0 bases, with 6 bases separating them. Looking up the rest from reference TRBV18 and TRBJ1-1 gives the full variable domain: NAGVMQNPRHLVRRRGQEARLRCSPMKGHSHVYWYRQLPEEGLKFMVYLQKENIIDESGMPKERFSAEFPKEGPSILRIQQVVRGDSAAYFCASSPLVMNTEAFFGQGTRLTVV.

The rearrangement links TRBV5-5 to TRBJ1-1; unclear D gene. CDR1 and CDR2 (germline): SGHKS, YYEKEE (reference sequence). There are 14 residues in the CDR3. V was clipped by 2 bases and J by 3 bases, with 11 bases between them. CDR3: CASSFRGMDTEAFF. The DNA for the CDR3 is TGTGCCAGCAGCTTCCGAGGGATGGACACTGAAGCTTTCTTT.

The chain recombines TRBV7-2 with TRBJ1-5, with D unclear. Germline CDR1 is SGHTA and CDR2 is FQGNSA. The CDR3 sequence is 16 residues long. V lost 5 bases and J 2 bases, leaving 16 bases between the germline ends. The CDR3 is CASSQGGIRGNQPQHF. For the CDR3, the DNA is TGTGCCAGCAGCCAAGGAGGGATCCGGGGCAATCAGCCCCAGCATTTT. Combining the CDR3 with reference TRBV7-2 and TRBJ1-5 gives the whole variable domain GAGVSQSPSNKVTEKGKDVELRCDPISGHTALYWYRQSLGQGLEFLIYFQGNSAPDKSGLPSDRFSAERTGGSVSTLTIQRTQQEDSAVYLCASSQGGIRGNQPQHFGDGTRLSIL.

This clone is a singleton in its sample. CDR3 nucleotide sequence: TGTGCCAGCAGCCAATCTGGGACAGCGAACACTGAAGCTTTCTTT. Translated, it gives CASSQSGTANTEAFF. V gene TRBV16 combines with J gene TRBJ1-1; the match to TRBD1 covers 7 bases. Germline-derived CDR1 and CDR2 are KGHSY and FQNENV. Unmatched junction bases numbered 2, after V lost 0 bases and J lost 1 base. The CDR3 consists of 15 residues.

The chain employs TRBV6-1 and TRBJ1-4, with no clear D. V dropped 0 bases and J dropped 3 bases, with 8 bases sitting between them. Germline CDR1 and CDR2: MNHNS and SASEGT. CDR3 length: 15 amino acids. The CDR3, as DNA: TGTGCCAGCAGTGAAGCGCTCCTCCCTAATGAAAAACTGTTTTTT. As protein: CASSEALLPNEKLFF.

This clone has just a few counts. V and J are TRBV19 and TRBJ2-3; D is possibly TRBD2 (7 bases). The V end was cut by 4 bases, the J end by 6 bases, with 11 bases between. This CDR3 has 13 residues. The germline V gene encodes CDR1 LNHDA and CDR2 SQIVND (reference sequence). The CDR3 region has the DNA TGTGCCAGTAGTAGGGGGGGCCTTGATACGCAGTATTTT. This translates into CASSRGGLDTQYF.

CDR3 nucleotide sequence: TGTGCCAGCAGCTTTTCTCAGGGTTGGAACACCGGGGAGCTGTTTTTT. It is translated as CASSFSQGWNTGELFF. This chain uses TRBV7-3 with TRBJ2-2; a weak D match, TRBD1 (5 bases). V was trimmed by 3 bases and J by 1 base, leaving 12 bases between them. The germline CDR1 and CDR2 sequences are SGHTA and FQGTGA. The CDR3 totals 16 residues.

The table lists this clone with a few counts. The CDR3 here is CASSETGGSNTGELFF. CDR3 coding DNA: TGTGCCAGCAGCGAAACAGGGGGCTCGAACACCGGGGAGCTGTTTTTT. This chain uses TRBV16 with TRBJ2-2; 9 nucleotides align to TRBD1. The CDR3 length is 16 residues. Germline V gene data show CDR1 as KGHSY and CDR2 as FQNENV. J was trimmed by 0 bases and V by 5 bases; bases with no gene match: 4.

Comment on this clone: The same CDR3 also results from other DNA sequences found in this sample. The J gene is TRBJ1-2, the V gene TRBV5-1; TRBD1 agrees at 8 bases. The germline V gene encodes CDR1 SGHRS and CDR2 YFSETQ. Trimming cost V 0 bases and J 4 bases; bases outside gene matches: 2. The CDR3 totals 14 residues. As DNA, the CDR3 is TGCGCCAGCAGCTTGGAGGGACAGGCCTATGGCTACACCTTC. It yields the protein CASSLEGQAYGYTF.

V and J are TRBV5-4 and TRBJ2-3; 7 bases align to TRBD1. V dropped 4 bases and J dropped 4; count of bases not matched to a gene: 6. The germline V gene has CDR1 SGHNT and CDR2 YYREEE (reference sequence). This CDR3 comprises 14 residues. Here the CDR3 reads CASSQTGIADTQYF. CDR3 DNA sequence: TGTGCCAGCAGCCAGACAGGGATTGCAGATACGCAGTATTTT.

The rearrangement uses TRBV10-3 and TRBJ1-5; 7 nucleotides agree with TRBD1. This CDR3 has 14 amino acids. With 4 bases clipped from V and 4 bases from J, the junction kept 4 bases outside the gene matches. Germline CDR1 reads ENHRY; CDR2 reads SYGVKD. This chain's CDR3 is CAISGDSDNQPQHF. CDR3 DNA sequence: TGTGCCATCAGTGGGGACAGTGATAATCAGCCCCAGCATTTT.

The rearrangement uses TRBV4-2 and TRBJ1-4, with 7 bases that match TRBD1. The V segment lost 4 bases and the J segment 7 bases; nucleotides outside the gene matches: 3. The CDR3 runs to 13 residues. Germline CDR1 is LGHNA and CDR2 is YNFKEQ. CDR3 sequence (DNA): TGTGCCAGCAGCCGGGACAGCTCTGAAAAACTGTTTTTT. Encoded protein: CASSRDSSEKLFF.

This clone was picked up a small number of times. The chain employs TRBV3-1 (or the pseudogene TRBV3-2) and TRBJ2-5; 8 nucleotides match TRBD2. Trimming took 2 bases from V and 3 from J; bases not matched to a gene: 20. CDR3 length: 20 amino acids. Germline V gene sequence: CDR1 LGHDT, CDR2 YNNKEL (reference sequence). The CDR3 bases are TGTGCCAGCAGCCAAACTCGGGGTACTAGCGGCTGGGGGGTTAAAGAGACCCAGTACTTC. The encoded protein is CASSQTRGTSGWGVKETQYF.

This rearrangement joins TRBV30 to TRBJ1-2, with D perhaps TRBD1 (5 bases). Germline CDR1 reads GTSNPN; CDR2 reads SVGIG (reference sequence). V gave up 0 bases and J gave up 4 bases, with 15 bases separating them. The CDR3 runs 15 residues. CDR3 sequence: CAWSVGLDSVYGYTF. The CDR3 bases are TGTGCCTGGAGTGTGGGTCTCGACAGTGTCTATGGCTACACCTTC.

This chain uses TRBV7-9 with TRBJ1-1; D remains unclear. V was shortened by 5 bases and J by 0 bases, with 13 bases between the two germline ends. The CDR3 consists of 15 residues. Germline V lookup: CDR1 SEHNR, CDR2 FQNEAQ (reference sequence). For the CDR3, the DNA is TGTGCCAGCAGCGCGCCGACGGGGATGAACACTGAAGCTTTCTTT. Translated, it gives CASSAPTGMNTEAFF.

V gene TRBV2 combines with J gene TRBJ1-6, with D unresolved. Trimming left V 6 bases short and J 3 bases short, with 6 bases between. The CDR3 is 13 residues long. Germline assignment: CDR1 SNHLY and CDR2 FYNNEI. The CDR3 sequence is CASRPGYNSPLHF. CDR3 bases: TGTGCCAGCAGGCCCGGCTATAATTCACCCCTCCACTTT.